This T cell receptor (beta chain) was observed in a study of blood T cells in healthy people across ages. A second roughly 6 to 12 cycle PCR used barcoded and J-beta primers. Sequencing recovered at least 2.5 million CDR3-containing paired-end reads from each sample. TCRdb analysed the 5' RACE reads with MiXCR anew, one entry per CDR3 protein. The table includes 500,000 to 600,000 distinct CDR3 sequences, about 25% detected once. Trimming cost V 4 bases and J 4 bases; bases outside gene matches: 7. CDR3 length: 15 residues. Germline V gene sequence: CDR1 MNHEY, CDR2 SMNVEV (reference sequence). The table lists this clonotype with a few counts. Extracted total RNA amounted to at least 5.5 micrograms for each sample.

J is TRBJ2-5 and V is TRBV27; 9 bases align to TRBD2. Sequencing was carried out using blood. This sequence was found in a woman in her seventies in good health. The CDR3 bases are TGTGCCAGCAGTTCCCCGGGACTAGCCCCAGAGACCCAGTACTTC. Translating it yields CASSSPGLAPETQYF.